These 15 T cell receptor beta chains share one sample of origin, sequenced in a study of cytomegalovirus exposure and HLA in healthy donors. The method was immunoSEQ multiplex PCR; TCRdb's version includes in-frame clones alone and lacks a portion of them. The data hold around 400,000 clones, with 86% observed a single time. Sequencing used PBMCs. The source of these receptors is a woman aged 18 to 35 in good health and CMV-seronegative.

The CDR3 here is CASSPDRGQPQHF. Written as DNA, the CDR3 is TGTGCCAGCAGTCCGGACAGAGGGCAGCCCCAGCATTTT. The chain recombines TRBV6-5 with TRBJ1-5, with D possibly TRBD1 on 6 matching bases. Germline values: CDR1 MNHEY, CDR2 SVGAGI. The CDR3 runs 13 residues. V lost 5 bases and J 7 bases, leaving 12 bases between the germline ends.

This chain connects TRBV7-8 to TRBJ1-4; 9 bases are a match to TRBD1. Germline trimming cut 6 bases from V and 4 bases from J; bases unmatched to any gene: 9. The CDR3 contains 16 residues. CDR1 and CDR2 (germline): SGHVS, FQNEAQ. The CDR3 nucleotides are TGTGCCAGCAGTAACAGGGGGCGATCCGGTAATGAAAAACTGTTTTTT. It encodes CASSNRGRSGNEKLFF. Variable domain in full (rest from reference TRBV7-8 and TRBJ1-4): GAGVSQSPRYKVAKRGQDVALRCDPISGHVSLFWYQQALGQGPEFLTYFQNEAQLDKSGLPSDRFFAERPEGSVSTLKIQRTQQEDSAVYLCASSNRGRSGNEKLFFGSGTQLSVL.

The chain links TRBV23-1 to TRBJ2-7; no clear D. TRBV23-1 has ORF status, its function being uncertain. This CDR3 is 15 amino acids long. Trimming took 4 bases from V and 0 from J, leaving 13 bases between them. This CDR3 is CASSPRIESSYEQYF. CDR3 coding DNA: TGCGCCAGCAGTCCTAGGATAGAAAGCTCCTACGAGCAGTACTTC.

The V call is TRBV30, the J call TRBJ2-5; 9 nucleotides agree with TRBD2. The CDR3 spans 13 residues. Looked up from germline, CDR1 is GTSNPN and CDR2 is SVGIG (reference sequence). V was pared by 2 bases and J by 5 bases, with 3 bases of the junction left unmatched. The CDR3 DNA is TGTGCCTGGAGTCCCGGACTAGCGGAGACCCAGTACTTC. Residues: CAWSPGLAETQYF. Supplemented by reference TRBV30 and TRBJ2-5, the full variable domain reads SQTIHQWPATLVQPVGSPLSLECTVEGTSNPNLYWYRQAAGRGLQLLFYSVGIGQISSEVPQNLSASRPQDRQFILSSKKLLLSDSGFYLCAWSPGLAETQYFGPGTRLLVL.

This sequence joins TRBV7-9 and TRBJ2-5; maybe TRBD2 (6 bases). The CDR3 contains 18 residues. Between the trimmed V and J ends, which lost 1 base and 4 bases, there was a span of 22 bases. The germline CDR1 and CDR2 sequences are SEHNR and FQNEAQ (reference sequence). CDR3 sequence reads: CASSLGGRARGLAETQYF. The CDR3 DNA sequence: TGTGCCAGCAGCTTAGGGGGTAGAGCGCGGGGCTTGGCAGAGACCCAGTACTTC.

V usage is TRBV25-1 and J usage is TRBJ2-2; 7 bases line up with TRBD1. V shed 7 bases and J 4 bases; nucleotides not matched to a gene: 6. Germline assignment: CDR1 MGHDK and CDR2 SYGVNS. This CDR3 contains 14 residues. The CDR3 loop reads CASTPGGATGELFF. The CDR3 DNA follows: TGTGCCAGCACCCCAGGGGGAGCCACCGGGGAGCTGTTTTTT.

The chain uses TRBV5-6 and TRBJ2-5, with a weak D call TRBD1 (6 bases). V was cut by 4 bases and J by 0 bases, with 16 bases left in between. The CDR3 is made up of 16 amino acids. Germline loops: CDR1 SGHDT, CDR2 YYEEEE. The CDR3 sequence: CASSPDSHRYQETQYF. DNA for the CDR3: TGTGCCAGCAGCCCGGACAGCCATAGGTACCAAGAGACCCAGTACTTC.

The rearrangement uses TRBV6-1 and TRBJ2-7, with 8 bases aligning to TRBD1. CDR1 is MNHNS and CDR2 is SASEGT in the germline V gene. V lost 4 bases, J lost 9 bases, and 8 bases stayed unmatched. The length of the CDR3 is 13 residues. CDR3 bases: TGTGCCAGCAGTGTAGGGACAGGCGCGGGGCAGTACTTC. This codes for CASSVGTGAGQYF.

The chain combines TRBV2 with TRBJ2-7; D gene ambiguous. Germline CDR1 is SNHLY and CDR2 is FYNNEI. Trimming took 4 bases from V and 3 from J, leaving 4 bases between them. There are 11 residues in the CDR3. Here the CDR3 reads CASSGHYEQYF. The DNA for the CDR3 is TGTGCCAGCAGTGGACACTACGAGCAGTACTTC.

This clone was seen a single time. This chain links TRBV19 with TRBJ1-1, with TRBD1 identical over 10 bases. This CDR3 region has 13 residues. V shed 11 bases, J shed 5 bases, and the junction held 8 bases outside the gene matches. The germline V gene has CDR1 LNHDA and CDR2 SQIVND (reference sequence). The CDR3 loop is CACDRGQGTEAFF. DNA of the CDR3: TGTGCCTGCGACAGGGGGCAGGGAACTGAAGCTTTCTTT.

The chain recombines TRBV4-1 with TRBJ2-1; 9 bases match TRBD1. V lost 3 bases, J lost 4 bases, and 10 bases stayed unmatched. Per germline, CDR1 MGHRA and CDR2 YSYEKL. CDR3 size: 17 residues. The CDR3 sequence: CASSQNPGTGTYNEQFF. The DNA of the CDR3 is TGCGCCAGCAGCCAGAACCCCGGGACAGGGACGTACAATGAGCAGTTCTTC.

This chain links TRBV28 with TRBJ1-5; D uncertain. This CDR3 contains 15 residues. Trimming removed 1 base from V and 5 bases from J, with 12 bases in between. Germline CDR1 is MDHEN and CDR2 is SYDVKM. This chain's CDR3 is CASSLYSGSYQPQHF. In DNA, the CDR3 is TGTGCCAGCAGTTTATACAGTGGGTCCTATCAGCCCCAGCATTTT.

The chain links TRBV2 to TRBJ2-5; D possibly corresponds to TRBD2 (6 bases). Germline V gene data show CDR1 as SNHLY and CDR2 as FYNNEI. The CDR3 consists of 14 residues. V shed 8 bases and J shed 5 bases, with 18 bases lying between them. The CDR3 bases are TGTGCCAGCCAATCGGAGGGGAAGGTGGAGACCCAGTACTTC. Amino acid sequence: CASQSEGKVETQYF.

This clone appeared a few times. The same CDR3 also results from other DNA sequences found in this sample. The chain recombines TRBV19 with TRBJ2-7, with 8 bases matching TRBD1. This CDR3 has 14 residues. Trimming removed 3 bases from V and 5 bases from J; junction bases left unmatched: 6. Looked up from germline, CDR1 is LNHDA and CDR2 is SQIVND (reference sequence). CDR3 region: CASSIGRGLDEQYF. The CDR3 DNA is TGTGCCAGTAGTATCGGCAGGGGGCTTGACGAGCAGTACTTC.

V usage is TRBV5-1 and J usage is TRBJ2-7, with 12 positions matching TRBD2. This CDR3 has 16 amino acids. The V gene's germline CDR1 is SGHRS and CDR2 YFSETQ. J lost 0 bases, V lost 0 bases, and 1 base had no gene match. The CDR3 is CASSLGGLAGSYEQYF. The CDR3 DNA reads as TGCGCCAGCAGCTTGGGGGGACTAGCGGGCTCCTACGAGCAGTACTTC.